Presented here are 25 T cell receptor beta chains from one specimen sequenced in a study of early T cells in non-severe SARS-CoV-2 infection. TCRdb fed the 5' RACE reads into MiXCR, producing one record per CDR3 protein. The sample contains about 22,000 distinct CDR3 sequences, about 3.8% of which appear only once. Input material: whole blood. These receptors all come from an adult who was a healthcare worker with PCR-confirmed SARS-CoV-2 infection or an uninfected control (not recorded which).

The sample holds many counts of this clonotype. CDR3 bases: TGCGCCAGCAGCTTACGACAGGGAGGCGAGCAGTACTTC. This sequence encodes CASSLRQGGEQYF. This rearrangement joins TRBV5-1 to TRBJ2-7, with D tentatively TRBD1 (7 bases). Germline CDR1 is SGHRS and CDR2 is YFSETQ. This CDR3 is 13 amino acids long. Trimming removed 2 bases at V and 6 bases at J, with 12 bases between.

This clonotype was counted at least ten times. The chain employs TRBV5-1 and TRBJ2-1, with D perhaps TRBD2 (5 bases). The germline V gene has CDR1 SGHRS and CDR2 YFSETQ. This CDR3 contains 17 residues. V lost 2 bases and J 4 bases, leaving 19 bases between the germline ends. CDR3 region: CASSLDPAGSGYNEQFF. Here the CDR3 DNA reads TGCGCCAGCAGCTTAGACCCCGCCGGGTCGGGGTACAATGAGCAGTTCTTC.

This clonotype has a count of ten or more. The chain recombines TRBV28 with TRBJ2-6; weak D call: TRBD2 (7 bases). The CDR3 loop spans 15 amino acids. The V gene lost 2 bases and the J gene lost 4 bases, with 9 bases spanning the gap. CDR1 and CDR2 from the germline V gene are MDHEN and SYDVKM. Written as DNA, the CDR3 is TGTGCCAGCAGTTTAGCGGGGGCCGGGGCCAACGTCCTGACTTTC. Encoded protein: CASSLAGAGANVLTF.

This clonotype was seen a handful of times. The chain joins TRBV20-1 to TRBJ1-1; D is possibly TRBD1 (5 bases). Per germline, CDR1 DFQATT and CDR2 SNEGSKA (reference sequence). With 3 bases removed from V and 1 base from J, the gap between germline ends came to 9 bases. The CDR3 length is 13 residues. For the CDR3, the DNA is TGCAGTGCTAGGACAGCTTCGAACACTGAAGCTTTCTTT. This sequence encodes CSARTASNTEAFF.

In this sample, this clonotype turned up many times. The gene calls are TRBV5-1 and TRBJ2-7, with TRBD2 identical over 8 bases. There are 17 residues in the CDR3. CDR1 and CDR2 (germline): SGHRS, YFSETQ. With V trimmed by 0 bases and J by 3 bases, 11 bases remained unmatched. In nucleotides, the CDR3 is TGCGCCAGCAGCTTGGCCCCCTCTGTCGGGGGGGGCTACGAGCAGTACTTC. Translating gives CASSLAPSVGGGYEQYF.

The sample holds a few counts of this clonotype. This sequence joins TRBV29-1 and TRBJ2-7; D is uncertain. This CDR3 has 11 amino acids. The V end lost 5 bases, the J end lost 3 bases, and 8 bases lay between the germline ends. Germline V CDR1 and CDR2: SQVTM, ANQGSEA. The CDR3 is CSVKVDYEQYF. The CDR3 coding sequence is TGCAGCGTTAAGGTAGACTACGAGCAGTACTTC.

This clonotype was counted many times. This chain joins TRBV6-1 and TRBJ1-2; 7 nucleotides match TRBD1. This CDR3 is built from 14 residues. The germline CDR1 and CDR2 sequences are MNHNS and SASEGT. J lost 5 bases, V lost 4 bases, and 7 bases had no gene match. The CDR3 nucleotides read TGTGCCAGCAGTGTACCGGGACAGCCTTATGGCTACACCTTC. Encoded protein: CASSVPGQPYGYTF.

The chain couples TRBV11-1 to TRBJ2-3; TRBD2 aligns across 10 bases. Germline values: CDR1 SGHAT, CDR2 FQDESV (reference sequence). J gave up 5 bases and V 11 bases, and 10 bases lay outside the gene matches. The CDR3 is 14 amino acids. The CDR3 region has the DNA TGTGCCCTCGTAGAGCGGGAGGGCCGAGATACGCAGTATTTT. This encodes CALVEREGRDTQYF.

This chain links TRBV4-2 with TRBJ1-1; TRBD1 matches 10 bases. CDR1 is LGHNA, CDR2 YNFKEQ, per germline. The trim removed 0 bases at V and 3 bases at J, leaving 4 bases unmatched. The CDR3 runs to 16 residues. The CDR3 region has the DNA TGTGCCAGCAGCCAAGATGGGGACAGGGGAGACACTGAAGCTTTCTTT. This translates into CASSQDGDRGDTEAFF.

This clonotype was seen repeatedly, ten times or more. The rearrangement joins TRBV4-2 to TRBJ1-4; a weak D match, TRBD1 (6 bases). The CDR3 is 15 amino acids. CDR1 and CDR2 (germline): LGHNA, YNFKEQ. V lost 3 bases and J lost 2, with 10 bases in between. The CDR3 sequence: CASSQSQGTNEKLFF. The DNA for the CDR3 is TGTGCCAGCAGCCAGTCCCAGGGGACTAATGAAAAACTGTTTTTT.

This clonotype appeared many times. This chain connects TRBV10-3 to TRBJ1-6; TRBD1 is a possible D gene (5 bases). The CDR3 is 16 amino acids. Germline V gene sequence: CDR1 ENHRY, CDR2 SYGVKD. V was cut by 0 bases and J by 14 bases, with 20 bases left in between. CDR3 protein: CAISESVVAGGSSLHF. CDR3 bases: TGTGCCATCAGTGAGTCTGTGGTCGCCGGGGGATCATCCCTCCACTTT.

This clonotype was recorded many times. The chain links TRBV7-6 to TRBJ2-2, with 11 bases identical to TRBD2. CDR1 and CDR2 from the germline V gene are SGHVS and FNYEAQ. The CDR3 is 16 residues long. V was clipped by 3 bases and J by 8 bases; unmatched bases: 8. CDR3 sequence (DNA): TGTGCCAGCAGCTTCCTCCTAGCGGGAGGATCTGGGGAGCTGTTTTTT. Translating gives CASSFLLAGGSGELFF. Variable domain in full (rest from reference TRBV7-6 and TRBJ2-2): GAGVSQSPRYKVTKRGQDVALRCDPISGHVSLYWYRQALGQGPEFLTYFNYEAQQDKSGLPNDRFSAERPEGSISTLTIQRTEQRDSAMYRCASSFLLAGGSGELFFGEGSRLTVL.

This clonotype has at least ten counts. This chain's CDR3 is CASTPPRRVNEQYF. CDR3 sequence (DNA): TGTGCCAGCACCCCCCCCCGCAGGGTCAACGAGCAGTACTTC. The V and J genes are TRBV28 and TRBJ2-7; a weak D match, TRBD1 (5 bases). Germline CDR1 MDHEN, CDR2 SYDVKM. Trimming left V 7 bases short and J 5 bases short, with 18 bases between. This CDR3 region has 14 residues.

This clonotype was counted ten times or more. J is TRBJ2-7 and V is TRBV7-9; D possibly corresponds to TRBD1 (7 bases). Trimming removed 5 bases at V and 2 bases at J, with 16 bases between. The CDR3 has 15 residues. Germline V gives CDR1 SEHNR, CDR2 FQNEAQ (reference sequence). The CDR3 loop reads CASSPRGTVTYEQYF. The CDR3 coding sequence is TGTGCCAGCAGCCCTCGCGGGACAGTTACCTACGAGCAGTACTTC.

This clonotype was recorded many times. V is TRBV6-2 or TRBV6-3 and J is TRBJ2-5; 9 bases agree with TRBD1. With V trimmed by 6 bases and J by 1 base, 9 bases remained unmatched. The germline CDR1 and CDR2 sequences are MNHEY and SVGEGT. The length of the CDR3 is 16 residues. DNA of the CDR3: TGTGCCAGCAGAGCCGGGACAGGGATCATCCAAGAGACCCAGTACTTC. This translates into CASRAGTGIIQETQYF.

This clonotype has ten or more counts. The DNA of the CDR3 is TGCGCCAGCAGTTGGACGGGGGGCAATGAGCAGTTCTTC. This codes for CASSWTGGNEQFF. V is TRBV5-1 and J is TRBJ2-1, with 7 positions matching TRBD2. V lost 5 bases, J lost 6 bases, and 5 bases stayed unmatched. This CDR3 has 13 residues. CDR1 SGHRS and CDR2 YFSETQ come from the germline V gene.

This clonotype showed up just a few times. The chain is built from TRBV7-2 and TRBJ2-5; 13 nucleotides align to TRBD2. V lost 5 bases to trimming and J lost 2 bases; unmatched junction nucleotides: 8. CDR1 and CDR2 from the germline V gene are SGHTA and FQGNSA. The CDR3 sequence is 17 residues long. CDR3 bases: TGTGCCAGCAGCAGAACCCTGGGACTAGCGGGACAAGAGACCCAGTACTTC. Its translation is CASSRTLGLAGQETQYF.

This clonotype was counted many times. CDR3 sequence reads: CSVLQGDAAYEQYF. As DNA, the CDR3 is TGCAGCGTACTCCAGGGAGATGCGGCCTACGAGCAGTACTTC. V is TRBV29-1 and J is TRBJ2-7; D tentatively reads TRBD1 or TRBD2 (5 bases each). Between the trimmed V and J ends, which lost 6 bases and 2 bases, there was a span of 17 bases. Per germline, CDR1 SQVTM and CDR2 ANQGSEA. This CDR3 comprises 14 residues.

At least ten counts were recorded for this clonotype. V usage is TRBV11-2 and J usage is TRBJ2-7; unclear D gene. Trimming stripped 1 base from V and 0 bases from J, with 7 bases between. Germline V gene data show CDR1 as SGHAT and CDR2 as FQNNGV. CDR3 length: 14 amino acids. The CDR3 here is CASSLGLPSYEQYF. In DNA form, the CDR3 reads TGTGCCAGCAGCTTAGGTCTACCCTCCTACGAGCAGTACTTC.

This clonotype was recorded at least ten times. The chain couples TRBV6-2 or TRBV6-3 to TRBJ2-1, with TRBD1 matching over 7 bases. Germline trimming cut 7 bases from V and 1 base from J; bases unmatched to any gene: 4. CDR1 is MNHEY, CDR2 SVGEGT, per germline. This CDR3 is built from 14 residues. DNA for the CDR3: TGTGCCAGCAATCTACAGGGGTCCTACAATGAGCAGTTCTTC. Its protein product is CASNLQGSYNEQFF.

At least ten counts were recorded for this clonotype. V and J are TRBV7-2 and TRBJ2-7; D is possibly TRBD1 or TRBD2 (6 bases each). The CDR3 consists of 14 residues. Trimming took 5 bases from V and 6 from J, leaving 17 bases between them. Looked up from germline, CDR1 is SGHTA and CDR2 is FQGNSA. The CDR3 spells CASSPLGGYGEQYF. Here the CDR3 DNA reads TGTGCCAGCAGCCCATTGGGGGGCTACGGCGAGCAGTACTTC.

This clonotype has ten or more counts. The CDR3 loop reads CATSDPETDPIAKNIQYF. DNA of the CDR3: TGTGCCACCAGTGACCCCGAGACAGACCCTATTGCCAAAAACATTCAGTACTTC. The V and J genes are TRBV24-1 and TRBJ2-4; D may be TRBD1 (5 bases). V shed 4 bases and J shed 1 base, with 19 bases lying between them. The CDR3 contains 18 residues. Per germline, CDR1 KGHDR and CDR2 SFDVKD.

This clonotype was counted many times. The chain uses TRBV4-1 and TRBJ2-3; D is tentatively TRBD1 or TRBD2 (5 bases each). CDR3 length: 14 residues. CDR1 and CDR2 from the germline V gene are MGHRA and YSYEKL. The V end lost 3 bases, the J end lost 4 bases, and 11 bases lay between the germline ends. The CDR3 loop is CASSQGPRADTQYF. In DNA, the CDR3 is TGCGCCAGCAGCCAGGGACCCCGGGCAGATACGCAGTATTTT.

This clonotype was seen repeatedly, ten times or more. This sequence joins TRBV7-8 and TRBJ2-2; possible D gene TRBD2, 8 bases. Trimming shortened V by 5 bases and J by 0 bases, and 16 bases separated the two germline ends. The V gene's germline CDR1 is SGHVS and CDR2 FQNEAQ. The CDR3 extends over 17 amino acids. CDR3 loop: CASSPGGRGANTGELFF. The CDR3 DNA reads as TGTGCCAGCAGCCCAGGGGGGCGGGGGGCGAACACCGGGGAGCTGTTTTTT.

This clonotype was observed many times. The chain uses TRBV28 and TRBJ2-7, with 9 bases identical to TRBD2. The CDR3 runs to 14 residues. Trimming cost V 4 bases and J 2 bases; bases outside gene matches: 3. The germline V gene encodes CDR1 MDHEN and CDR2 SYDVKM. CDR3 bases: TGTGCCAGCAGTTCCGGGACTAGCACCTACGAGCAGTACTTC. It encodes CASSSGTSTYEQYF.